Listed below are T cell receptor beta chains from one sample, sequenced in a study of blood T cell repertoires in COVID-19. Some clones are missing from TCRdb's copy, which holds only in-frame ones; the method was immunoSEQ multiplex PCR. The sample records hundreds of thousands of clones, 70% to 75% being singletons. The sequenced material came from peripheral blood. The receptors shown here come from a woman aged 80 or over with acute or convalescent COVID-19. Each CDR3 is given with its conserved first and last residue. The D gene is left open where the match is weak. A row's size may be missing; if present it is once, few, many or a size class.

18,TRBD1,TRBV5-1,TRBJ2-1,-,TGCGCCAGCAGCTTGGACAGGGGCTACCCGAGCTCCTACAATGAGCAGTTCTTC,CASSLDRGYPSSYNEQFF
15,TRBD1,TRBV3-1/TRBV3-2,TRBJ2-7,-,TGTGCCAGCAGCCGGGCAGGGGGCCGCTCCTACGAGCAGTACTTC,CASSRAGGRSYEQYF
14,-,TRBV3-1/TRBV3-2,TRBJ1-5,-,TGTGCCAGCAGCCAAGACAGGGTAGGGCAGCCCCAGCATTTT,CASSQDRVGQPQHF
12,-,TRBV19,TRBJ1-5,-,TGTGCCAGTAGTTTTCTAGACCAGCCCCAGCATTTT,CASSFLDQPQHF
13,-,TRBV18,TRBJ1-1,-,TGTGCCAGCTCGTATTACAGGGCCACTGAAGCTTTCTTT,CASSYYRATEAFF
14,TRBD1,TRBV3-1/TRBV3-2,TRBJ1-1,-,TGTGCCAGCAGACCTGGACAGGGGAATCGTGAAGCTTTCTTT,CASRPGQGNREAFF
16,-,TRBV2,TRBJ1-6,-,TGTGCCAGCAGTCTCCGTTCCAGCTCCTATAATTCACCCCTCCACTTT,CASSLRSSSYNSPLHF
17,TRBD1,TRBV18,TRBJ2-5,-,TGTGCCAGCTCACCATTTGGACCGGGACAGGGTGGGGAGACCCAGTACTTC,CASSPFGPGQGGETQYF
13,-,TRBV7-9,TRBJ1-4,-,TGTGCCAGCAGCTTAGGAACGGAGCCAAAACTGTTTTTT,CASSLGTEPKLFF
13,TRBD1,TRBV6-5,TRBJ1-5,-,TGTGCCAGCAGACAGGGGGCGGATCAGCCCCAGCATTTT,CASRQGADQPQHF
15,TRBD1,TRBV2,TRBJ1-2,-,TGTGCCAGCAGTGCCGGGCAGGGGGCGGCCTATGGCTACACCTTC,CASSAGQGAAYGYTF
14,TRBD1,TRBV5-1,TRBJ2-5,-,TGCGCCAGCAGCAGGGGGCGGAACCAAGAGACCCAGTACTTC,CASSRGRNQETQYF
15,-,TRBV2,TRBJ1-2,-,TGTGCCAGCACTCCCACGGAGATGTTGACCTATGGCTACACCTTC,CASTPTEMLTYGYTF
12,TRBD2,TRBV28,TRBJ2-7,-,TGTGCCAGCAGTTTCGGACTAGCGGAGCAGTACTTC,CASSFGLAEQYF
14,-,TRBV7-9,TRBJ2-5,-,TGTGCCAGCTCAGGAGTGGGACAAGTAGAGACCCAGTACTTC,CASSGVGQVETQYF
15,TRBD1,TRBV18,TRBJ2-3,few,TGTGCCAGCTCACCAGGACAGGGGAGCGCAGATACGCAGTATTTT,CASSPGQGSADTQYF
15,-,TRBV9,TRBJ1-3,-,TGTGCCAGCAGCTCCACGTGGGGGCCTGGAAACACCATATATTTT,CASSSTWGPGNTIYF
17,TRBD2,TRBV27,TRBJ2-1,few,TGTGCCAGCAGTCGAAATAGCGGGAGGACCTCCTACAATGAGCAGTTCTTC,CASSRNSGRTSYNEQFF
14,TRBD2,TRBV9,TRBJ2-1,-,TGTGCCAGCAGCTCAACGACTAGCGGCAATGAGCAGTTCTTC,CASSSTTSGNEQFF
14,TRBD1,TRBV7-9,TRBJ1-4,-,TGTGCCAGCAGCCTAACGACAGGGAATGAAAAACTGTTTTTT,CASSLTTGNEKLFF
16,-,TRBV5-4,TRBJ1-3,-,TGTGCCAGCAGCTTGAGAGGCCTAACCTCTGGAAACACCATATATTTT,CASSLRGLTSGNTIYF
14,-,TRBV19,TRBJ2-1,-,TGTGCCAGTACGTTCGGGGGTATCTACAATGAGCAGTTCTTC,CASTFGGIYNEQFF
13,-,TRBV6-2/TRBV6-3,TRBJ1-2,-,TGTGCCAGCAGTTCCCCACATCTTTATGGCTACACCTTC,CASSSPHLYGYTF